The clone carrying this T cell receptor (beta chain) was seen once. The CDR3 contains 16 residues. The V gene lost 5 bases and the J gene lost 4 bases, with 17 bases spanning the gap. Germline V gene lookup returns CDR1 MDHEN and CDR2 SYDVKM. This entry comes from a study of blood T cell repertoires in COVID-19. TCRdb's copy holds only in-frame clones and misses some; the assay was immunoSEQ multiplex PCR. The sample records roughly 330,000 clones, more than 70% being singletons. The sample consisted of peripheral blood. This clonotype originated in a woman between 45 and 65 years old with acute or convalescent COVID-19. V gene TRBV28 combines with J gene TRBJ1-4; D unresolved. The CDR3 coding sequence is TGTGCCAGCAGTACTAGGAAACAGTTTAATAATGAAAAACTGTTTTTT. Translation gives CASSTRKQFNNEKLFF. The full variable domain, its missing parts supplied by reference TRBV28 and TRBJ1-4, is DVKVTQSSRYLVKRTGEKVFLECVQDMDHENMFWYRQDPGLGLRLIYFSYDVKMKEKGDIPEGYSVSREKKERFSLILESASTNQTSMYLCASSTRKQFNNEKLFFGSGTQLSVL.